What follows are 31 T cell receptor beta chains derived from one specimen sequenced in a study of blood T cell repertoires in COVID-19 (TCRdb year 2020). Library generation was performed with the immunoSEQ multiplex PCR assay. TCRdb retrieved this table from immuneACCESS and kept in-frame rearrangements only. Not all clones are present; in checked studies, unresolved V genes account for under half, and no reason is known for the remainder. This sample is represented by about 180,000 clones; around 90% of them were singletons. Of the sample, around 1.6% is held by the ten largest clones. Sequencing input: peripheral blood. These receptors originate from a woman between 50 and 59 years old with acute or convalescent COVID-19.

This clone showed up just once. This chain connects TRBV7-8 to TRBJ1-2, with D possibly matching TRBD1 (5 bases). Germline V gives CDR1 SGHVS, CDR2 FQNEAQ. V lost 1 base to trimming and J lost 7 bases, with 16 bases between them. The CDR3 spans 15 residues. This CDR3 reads CASSLGTRVVGGYTF. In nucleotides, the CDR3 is TGTGCCAGCAGCTTAGGGACCAGGGTCGTGGGTGGCTACACCTTC. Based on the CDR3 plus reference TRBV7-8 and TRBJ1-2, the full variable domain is GAGVSQSPRYKVAKRGQDVALRCDPISGHVSLFWYQQALGQGPEFLTYFQNEAQLDKSGLPSDRFFAERPEGSVSTLKIQRTQQEDSAVYLCASSLGTRVVGGYTFGSGTRLTVV.

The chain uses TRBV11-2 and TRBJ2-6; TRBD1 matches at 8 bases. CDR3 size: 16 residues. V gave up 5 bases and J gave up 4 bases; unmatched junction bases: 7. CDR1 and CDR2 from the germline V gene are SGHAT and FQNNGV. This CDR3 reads CASSITGGSGANVLTF. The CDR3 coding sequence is TGTGCCAGCAGCATAACAGGGGGTTCGGGGGCCAACGTCCTGACTTTC.

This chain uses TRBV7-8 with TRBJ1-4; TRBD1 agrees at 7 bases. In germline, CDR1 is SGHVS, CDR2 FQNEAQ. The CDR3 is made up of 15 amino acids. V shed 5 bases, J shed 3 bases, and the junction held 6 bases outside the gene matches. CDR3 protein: CASSVRGLSNEKLFF. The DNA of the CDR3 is TGTGCCAGCAGCGTGAGGGGGCTGTCTAATGAAAAACTGTTTTTT.

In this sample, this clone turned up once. CDR3 residues: CAWSQGNNYNEQFF. The CDR3 DNA is TGTGCCTGGAGTCAGGGGAACAACTACAATGAGCAGTTCTTC. V gene TRBV30 combines with J gene TRBJ2-1; tentatively, D is TRBD1 (6 bases). The germline gives CDR1 GTSNPN, CDR2 SVGIG (reference sequence). The CDR3 is 14 residues long. V lost 2 bases and J 3 bases, leaving 11 bases between the germline ends.

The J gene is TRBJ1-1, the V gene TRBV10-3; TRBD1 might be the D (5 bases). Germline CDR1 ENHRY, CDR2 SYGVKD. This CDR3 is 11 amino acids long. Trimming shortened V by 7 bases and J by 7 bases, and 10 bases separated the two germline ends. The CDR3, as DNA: TGTGCCATCAAGGGGCAGGGTGAAGCTTTCTTT. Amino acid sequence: CAIKGQGEAFF.

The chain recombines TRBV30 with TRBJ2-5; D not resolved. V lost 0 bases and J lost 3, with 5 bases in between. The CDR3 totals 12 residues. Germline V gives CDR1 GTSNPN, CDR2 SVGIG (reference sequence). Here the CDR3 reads CAWSVLKETQYF. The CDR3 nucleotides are TGTGCCTGGAGTGTCCTTAAAGAGACCCAGTACTTC.

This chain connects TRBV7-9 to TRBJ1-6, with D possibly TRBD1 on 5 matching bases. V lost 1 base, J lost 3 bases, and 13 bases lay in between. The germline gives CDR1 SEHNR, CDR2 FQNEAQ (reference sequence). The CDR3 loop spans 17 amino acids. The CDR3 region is CASSLGWRDFYNSPLHF. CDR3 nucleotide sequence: TGTGCCAGCAGCTTAGGTTGGAGGGACTTCTATAATTCACCCCTCCACTTT.

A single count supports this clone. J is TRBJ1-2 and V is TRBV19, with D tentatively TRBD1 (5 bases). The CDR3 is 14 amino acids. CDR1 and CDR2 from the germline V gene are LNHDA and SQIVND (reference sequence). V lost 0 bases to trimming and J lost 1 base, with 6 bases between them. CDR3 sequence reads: CASSIDQGNYGYTF. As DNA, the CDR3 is TGTGCCAGTAGTATAGATCAGGGTAACTATGGCTACACCTTC.

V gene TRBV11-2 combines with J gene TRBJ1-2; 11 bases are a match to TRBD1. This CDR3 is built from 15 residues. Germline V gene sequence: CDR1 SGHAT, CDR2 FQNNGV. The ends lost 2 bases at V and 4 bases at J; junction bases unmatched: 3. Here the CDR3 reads CASSLYGTGGYGYTF. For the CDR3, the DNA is TGTGCCAGCAGCTTATATGGGACAGGGGGCTATGGCTACACCTTC.

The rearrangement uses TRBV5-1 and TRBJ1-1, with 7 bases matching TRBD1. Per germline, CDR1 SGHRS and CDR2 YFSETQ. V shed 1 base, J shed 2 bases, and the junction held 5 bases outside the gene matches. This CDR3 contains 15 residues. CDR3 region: CASSLLDRANTEAFF. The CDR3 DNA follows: TGCGCCAGCAGCTTGTTAGACAGGGCAAACACTGAAGCTTTCTTT.

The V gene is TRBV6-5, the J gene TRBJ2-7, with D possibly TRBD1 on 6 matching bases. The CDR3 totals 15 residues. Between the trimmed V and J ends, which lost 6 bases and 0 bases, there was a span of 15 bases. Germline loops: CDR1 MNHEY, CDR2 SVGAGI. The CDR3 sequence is CASRSRQESSYEQYF. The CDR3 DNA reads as TGTGCCAGCAGAAGTCGACAGGAGAGCTCCTACGAGCAGTACTTC.

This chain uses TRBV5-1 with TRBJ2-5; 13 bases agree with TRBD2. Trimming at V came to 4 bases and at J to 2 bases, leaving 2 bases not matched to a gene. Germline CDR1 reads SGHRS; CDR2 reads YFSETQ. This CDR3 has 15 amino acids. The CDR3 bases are TGCGCCAGCAGCACGGGACTAGCGGGACAAGAGACCCAGTACTTC. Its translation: CASSTGLAGQETQYF.

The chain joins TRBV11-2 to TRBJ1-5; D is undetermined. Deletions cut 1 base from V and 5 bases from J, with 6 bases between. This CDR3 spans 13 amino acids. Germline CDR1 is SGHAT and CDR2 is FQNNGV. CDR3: CASSLARYQPQHF. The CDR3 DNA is TGTGCCAGCAGCTTAGCGCGGTATCAGCCCCAGCATTTT.

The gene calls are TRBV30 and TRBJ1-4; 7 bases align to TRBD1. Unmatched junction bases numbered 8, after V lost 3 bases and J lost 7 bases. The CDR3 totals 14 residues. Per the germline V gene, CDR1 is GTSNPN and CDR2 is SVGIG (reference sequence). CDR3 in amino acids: CAWRRTGRGEKLFF. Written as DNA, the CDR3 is TGTGCCTGGAGGAGGACAGGAAGAGGTGAAAAACTGTTTTTT.

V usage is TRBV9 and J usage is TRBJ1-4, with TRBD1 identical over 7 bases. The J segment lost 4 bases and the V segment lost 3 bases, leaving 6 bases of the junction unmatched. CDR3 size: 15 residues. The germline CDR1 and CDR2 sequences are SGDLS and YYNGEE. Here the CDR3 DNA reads TGTGCCAGCAGCGCGGGGGACAGACTTAATGAAAAACTGTTTTTT. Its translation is CASSAGDRLNEKLFF.

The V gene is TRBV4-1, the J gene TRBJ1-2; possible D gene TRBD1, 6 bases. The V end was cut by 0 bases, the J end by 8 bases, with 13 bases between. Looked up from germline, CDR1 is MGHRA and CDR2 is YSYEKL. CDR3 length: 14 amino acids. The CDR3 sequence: CASSQDDYTGGYTF. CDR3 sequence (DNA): TGCGCCAGCAGCCAAGATGACTATACAGGGGGCTACACCTTC.

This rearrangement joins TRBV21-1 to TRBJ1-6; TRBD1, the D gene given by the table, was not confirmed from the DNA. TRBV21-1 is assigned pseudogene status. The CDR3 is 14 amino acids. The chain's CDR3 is CASRQQGAQSPLHF. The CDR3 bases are TGTGCCAGCAGACAACAGGGGGCCCAATCACCCCTCCACTTT.

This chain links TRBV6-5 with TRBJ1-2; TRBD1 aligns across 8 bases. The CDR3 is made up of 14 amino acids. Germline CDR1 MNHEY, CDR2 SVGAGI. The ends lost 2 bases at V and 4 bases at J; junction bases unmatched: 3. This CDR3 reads CASSYGTGGYGYTF. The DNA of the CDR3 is TGTGCCAGCAGTTACGGAACAGGGGGCTATGGCTACACCTTC.

CDR3 sequence (DNA): TGCGCCAGCAGGACAATTAGCGGGGGTAACTACAATGAGCAGTTCTTC. Its protein product is CASRTISGGNYNEQFF. This rearrangement joins TRBV5-1 to TRBJ2-1; TRBD2 matches at 9 bases. Germline-derived CDR1 and CDR2 are SGHRS and YFSETQ. The length of the CDR3 is 16 residues. V gave up 5 bases and J gave up 3 bases; unmatched junction bases: 9.

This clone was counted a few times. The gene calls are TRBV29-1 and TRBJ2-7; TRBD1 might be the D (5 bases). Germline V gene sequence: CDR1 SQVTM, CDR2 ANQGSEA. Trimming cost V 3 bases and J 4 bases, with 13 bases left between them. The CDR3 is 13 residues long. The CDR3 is CSVDIGAGYEQYF. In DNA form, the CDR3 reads TGCAGCGTTGATATAGGGGCAGGGTACGAGCAGTACTTC.

CDR3 sequence reads: CASSALTGSRQPQHF. CDR3 DNA: TGTGCCAGTAGTGCGTTGACAGGATCAAGGCAGCCCCAGCATTTT. The chain has TRBV19 and TRBJ1-5, with D maybe TRBD1 (6 bases). CDR3 length: 15 amino acids. Trimming took 5 bases from V and 7 from J, leaving 18 bases between them. Germline CDR1 is LNHDA and CDR2 is SQIVND (reference sequence). Drawing the rest from reference TRBV19 and TRBJ1-5, the complete variable domain is DGGITQSPKYLFRKEGQNVTLSCEQNLNHDAMYWYRQDPGQGLRLIYYSQIVNDFQKGDIAEGYSVSREKKESFPLTVTSAQKNPTAFYLCASSALTGSRQPQHFGDGTRLSIL.

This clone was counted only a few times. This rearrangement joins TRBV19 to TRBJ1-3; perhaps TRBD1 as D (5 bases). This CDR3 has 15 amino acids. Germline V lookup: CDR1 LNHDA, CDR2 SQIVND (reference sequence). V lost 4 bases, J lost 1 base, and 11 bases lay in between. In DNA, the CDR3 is TGTGCCAGTAGTAGAGCGGGGGTGTCTGGAAACACCATATATTTT. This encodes CASSRAGVSGNTIYF. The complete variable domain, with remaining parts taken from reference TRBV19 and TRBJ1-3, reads DGGITQSPKYLFRKEGQNVTLSCEQNLNHDAMYWYRQDPGQGLRLIYYSQIVNDFQKGDIAEGYSVSREKKESFPLTVTSAQKNPTAFYLCASSRAGVSGNTIYFGEGSWLTVV.

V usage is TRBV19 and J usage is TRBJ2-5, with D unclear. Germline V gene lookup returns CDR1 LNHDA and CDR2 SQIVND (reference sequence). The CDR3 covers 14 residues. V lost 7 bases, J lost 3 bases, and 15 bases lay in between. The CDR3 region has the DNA TGTGCCAGTATGACCGGCCCAGGCGAAGAGACCCAGTACTTC. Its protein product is CASMTGPGEETQYF. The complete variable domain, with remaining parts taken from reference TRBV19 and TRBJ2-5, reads DGGITQSPKYLFRKEGQNVTLSCEQNLNHDAMYWYRQDPGQGLRLIYYSQIVNDFQKGDIAEGYSVSREKKESFPLTVTSAQKNPTAFYLCASMTGPGEETQYFGPGTRLLVL.

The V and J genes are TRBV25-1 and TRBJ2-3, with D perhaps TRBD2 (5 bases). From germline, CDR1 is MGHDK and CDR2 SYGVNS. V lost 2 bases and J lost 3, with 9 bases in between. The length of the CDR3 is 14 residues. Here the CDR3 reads CASSERGWTDTQYF. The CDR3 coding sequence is TGTGCCAGCAGTGAACGGGGTTGGACAGATACGCAGTATTTT.

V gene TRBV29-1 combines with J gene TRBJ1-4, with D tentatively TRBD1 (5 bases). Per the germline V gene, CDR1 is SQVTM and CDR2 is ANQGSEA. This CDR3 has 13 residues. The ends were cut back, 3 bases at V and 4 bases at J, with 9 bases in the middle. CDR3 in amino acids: CSVEPGNNEKLFF. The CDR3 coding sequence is TGCAGCGTTGAGCCAGGGAATAATGAAAAACTGTTTTTT. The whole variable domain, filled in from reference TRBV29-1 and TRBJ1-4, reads SAVISQKPSRDICQRGTSLTIQCQVDSQVTMMFWYRQQPGQSLTLIATANQGSEATYESGFVIDKFPISRPNLTFSTLTVSNMSPEDSSIYLCSVEPGNNEKLFFGSGTQLSVL.

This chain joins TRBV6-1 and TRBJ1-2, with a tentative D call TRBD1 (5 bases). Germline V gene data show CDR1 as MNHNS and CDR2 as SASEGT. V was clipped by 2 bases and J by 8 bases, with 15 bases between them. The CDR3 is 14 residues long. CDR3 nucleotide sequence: TGTGCCAGCAGTGAACAGGGCGTTAAGGGCGGCTACACCTTC. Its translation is CASSEQGVKGGYTF.

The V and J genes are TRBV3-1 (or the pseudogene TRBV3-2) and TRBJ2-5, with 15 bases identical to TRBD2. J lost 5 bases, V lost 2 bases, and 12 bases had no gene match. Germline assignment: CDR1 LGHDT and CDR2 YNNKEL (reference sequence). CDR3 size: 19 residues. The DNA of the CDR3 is TGTGCCAGCAGCCAACCCGGGACTAGCGGGGGGACGGAAGTGGAGACCCAGTACTTC. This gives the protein CASSQPGTSGGTEVETQYF.

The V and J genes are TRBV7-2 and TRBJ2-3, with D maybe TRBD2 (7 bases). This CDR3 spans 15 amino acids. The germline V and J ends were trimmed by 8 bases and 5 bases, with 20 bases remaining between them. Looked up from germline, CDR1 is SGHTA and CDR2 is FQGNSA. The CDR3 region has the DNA TGTGCCAGCGGGGGGGCAGCGGTCGTAGGAGATACGCAGTATTTT. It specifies CASGGAAVVGDTQYF.

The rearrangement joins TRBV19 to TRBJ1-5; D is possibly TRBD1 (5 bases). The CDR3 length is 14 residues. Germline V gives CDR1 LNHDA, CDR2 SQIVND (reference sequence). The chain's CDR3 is CVSTGGGYNQPQHF. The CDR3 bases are TGTGTTTCAACTGGGGGGGGGTATAATCAGCCCCAGCATTTT.

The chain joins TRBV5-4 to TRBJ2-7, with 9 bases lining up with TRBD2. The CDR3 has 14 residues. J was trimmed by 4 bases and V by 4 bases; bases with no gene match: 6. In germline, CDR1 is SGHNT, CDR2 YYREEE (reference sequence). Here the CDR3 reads CASSALLAGYEQYF. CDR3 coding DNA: TGTGCCAGCAGCGCATTACTAGCGGGTTACGAGCAGTACTTC.

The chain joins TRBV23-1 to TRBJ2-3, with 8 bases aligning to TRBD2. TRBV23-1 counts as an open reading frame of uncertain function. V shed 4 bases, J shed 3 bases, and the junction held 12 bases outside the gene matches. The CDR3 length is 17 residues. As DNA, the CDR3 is TGCGCCAGCAGTCCCGGCCCCCACGGGGGGGAGACAGATACGCAGTATTTT. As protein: CASSPGPHGGETDTQYF.